This TCR beta chain was observed in a study of cytomegalovirus exposure and HLA in healthy donors. Overall study context: About 85 million unique TCRs from HLA-typed donors were held in an early release of data.

The V gene's germline CDR1 is SGHTA and CDR2 FQGTGA. CDR3 length: 16 residues. Trimming removed 5 bases at V and 3 bases at J, with 18 bases between. Whole-study results and caveats: It was assumed in the presence/absence analyses that sequencing depth was roughly uniform across donors.

Use of 60 Vbeta and 13 Jbeta primers characterized the PCR. The method was immunoSEQ multiplex PCR; TCRdb's version includes in-frame clones alone and lacks a portion of them. This table has 150,000 to 200,000 clones, 85% appearing once. About this clone: What it binds is not known.

The receptor was derived from a boy aged 2 to 9 in good health and CMV-seronegative. The sequencing input was PBMCs. The rearrangement uses TRBV7-3 and TRBJ2-3; D may be TRBD1 (7 bases). The CDR3: CASSPTGVGRTDTQYF. The DNA of the CDR3 is TGTGCCAGCAGCCCAACAGGGGTGGGGAGGACAGATACGCAGTATTTT.